A single sample gave rise to the 27 T cell receptor beta chains below, sequenced in a study of blood T cell repertoires in COVID-19. Produced via immunoSEQ multiplex PCR; TCRdb's table is partial and in-frame only. The sample records 200,000 to 300,000 clones, approximately 84% being singletons. Specimen: peripheral blood. These receptors originate from a human donor in a cohort sampled during active COVID-19.

This chain links TRBV6-5 with TRBJ1-4; the D gene is possibly TRBD1 (5 bases). Per the germline V gene, CDR1 is MNHEY and CDR2 is SVGAGI. The V and J ends lost 2 bases and 6 bases respectively, with 16 bases between them. The CDR3 extends over 16 amino acids. CDR3 DNA sequence: TGTGCCAGCAGTTACAATTCAGGGTACGGGCATGAAAAACTGTTTTTT. Encoded protein: CASSYNSGYGHEKLFF.

This chain uses TRBV6-5 with TRBJ1-1; 7 bases fit TRBD1. The CDR3 covers 14 residues. Unmatched junction bases numbered 12, after V lost 7 bases and J lost 7 bases. Germline CDR1 and CDR2: MNHEY and SVGAGI. The CDR3 sequence is CASNPRGPEDEAFF. CDR3 bases: TGTGCCAGCAACCCGAGGGGGCCTGAGGATGAAGCTTTCTTT.

The chain recombines TRBV13 with TRBJ2-3; 12 bases agree with TRBD2. CDR1 is PRHDT, CDR2 FYEKMQ, per germline (reference sequence). The junction had 17 bases not matched to a gene; V was cut back by 0 bases and J by 4 bases. The CDR3 runs 21 residues. Here the CDR3 DNA reads TGTGCCAGCAGCTTAGGGCCCCCAACTAGCGGGGGGCGCTCTTGGCCAGATACGCAGTATTTT. Its protein product is CASSLGPPTSGGRSWPDTQYF.

The chain links TRBV2 to TRBJ2-7; a possible D gene is TRBD1 (6 bases). The germline gives CDR1 SNHLY, CDR2 FYNNEI. The V and J ends lost 1 base and 3 bases respectively, with 10 bases between them. The CDR3 runs 14 residues. CDR3 coding DNA: TGTGCCAGCAGTGAAGGGACAGTTAACTACGAGCAGTACTTC. Its protein is CASSEGTVNYEQYF.

The J gene is TRBJ1-2, the V gene TRBV9; D gene unclear. The ends were cut back, 0 bases at V and 5 bases at J, with 11 bases in the middle. CDR3 size: 14 residues. Germline CDR1 and CDR2: SGDLS and YYNGEE. CDR3 nucleotides: TGTGCCAGCAGCGTAGATCCACAGTCTTATGGCTACACCTTC. Translation gives CASSVDPQSYGYTF.

The gene calls are TRBV11-2 and TRBJ2-3; D is ambiguous. There are 15 residues in the CDR3. The germline V and J ends were trimmed by 1 base and 2 bases, with 10 bases remaining between them. CDR1 and CDR2 (germline): SGHAT, FQNNGV. CDR3 region: CASSLGAPLTDTQYF. CDR3 bases: TGTGCCAGCAGCTTAGGGGCCCCACTCACAGATACGCAGTATTTT.

Here the CDR3 reads CASSQGLAGGNEQFF. In nucleotides, the CDR3 is TGTGCCAGCAGCCAAGGACTAGCGGGGGGTAATGAGCAGTTCTTC. The V call is TRBV7-2, the J call TRBJ2-1; TRBD2 matches 14 bases. V was clipped by 5 bases and J by 7 bases; unmatched bases: 4. The germline V gene encodes CDR1 SGHTA and CDR2 FQGNSA. CDR3 size: 15 residues. Using reference TRBV7-2 and TRBJ2-1 for the parts outside the CDR3, the full variable domain is GAGVSQSPSNKVTEKGKDVELRCDPISGHTALYWYRQSLGQGLEFLIYFQGNSAPDKSGLPSDRFSAERTGGSVSTLTIQRTQQEDSAVYLCASSQGLAGGNEQFFGPGTRLTVL.

V usage is TRBV6-5 and J usage is TRBJ1-1, with D possibly being TRBD1 (5 bases). The CDR3 is made up of 14 amino acids. The germline V and J ends were trimmed by 4 bases and 1 base, with 10 bases remaining between them. Looked up from germline, CDR1 is MNHEY and CDR2 is SVGAGI. This CDR3 reads CASSLAGRNTEAFF. CDR3 DNA: TGTGCCAGCAGTTTGGCAGGGCGGAACACTGAAGCTTTCTTT.

This clone has just a few counts. The CDR3 region is CAIRQDNSPLHF. The CDR3 region has the DNA TGTGCCATCCGTCAGGATAATTCACCCCTCCACTTT. This chain links TRBV10-3 with TRBJ1-6; D unclear. This CDR3 comprises 12 residues. V dropped 8 bases and J dropped 5 bases, with 7 bases sitting between them. The germline V gene encodes CDR1 ENHRY and CDR2 SYGVKD.

This clone appeared a single time. The chain joins TRBV3-1 (or the pseudogene TRBV3-2) to TRBJ1-2; D unresolved. Trimming left V 4 bases short and J 5 bases short, with 11 bases between. The CDR3 sequence is 13 residues long. The germline gives CDR1 LGHDT, CDR2 YNNKEL (reference sequence). The CDR3 region is CASSLRLEYGYTF. The CDR3 nucleotides read TGTGCCAGCAGCCTCCGACTGGAGTATGGCTACACCTTC.

This chain joins TRBV6-5 and TRBJ1-2; no definite D call. Germline lookup yields CDR1 MNHEY and CDR2 SVGAGI. This CDR3 comprises 15 residues. V was clipped by 6 bases and J by 5 bases, with 19 bases between them. CDR3 amino acids: CASSQTSRHGYGYTF. The CDR3 DNA sequence: TGTGCCAGCAGCCAAACGTCCAGACATGGTTATGGCTACACCTTC.

The rearrangement links TRBV5-1 to TRBJ2-3; possibly TRBD1 for D (5 bases). CDR3 size: 17 residues. Germline CDR1 reads SGHRS; CDR2 reads YFSETQ. V was trimmed by 2 bases and J by 0 bases, leaving 16 bases between them. The CDR3 DNA reads TGCGCCAGCAGCTTCGGCACGACAGATTCTAGCACAGATACGCAGTATTTT. Protein product: CASSFGTTDSSTDTQYF.

This chain uses TRBV5-1 with TRBJ1-2; D not resolved. Germline V gene sequence: CDR1 SGHRS, CDR2 YFSETQ. Deletions cut 1 base from V and 4 bases from J, with 8 bases between. The length of the CDR3 is 13 residues. CDR3 residues: CASSLQASYGYTF. In nucleotides, the CDR3 is TGCGCCAGCAGCTTGCAGGCATCCTATGGCTACACCTTC.

A few counts support this clone. The chain employs TRBV6-1 and TRBJ1-5; the D gene is possibly TRBD1 (5 bases). V gave up 3 bases and J gave up 1 base, with 16 bases separating them. This CDR3 spans 17 amino acids. Germline lookup yields CDR1 MNHNS and CDR2 SASEGT. The CDR3 protein is CASSEVRGIKSNQPQHF. The CDR3, as DNA: TGTGCCAGCAGTGAGGTAAGGGGCATAAAGAGCAATCAGCCCCAGCATTTT.

The V gene is TRBV16, the J gene TRBJ1-2, with 7 nucleotides matching TRBD1. CDR1 is KGHSY, CDR2 FQNENV, per germline. The CDR3 is 13 amino acids. Trimming cost V 7 bases and J 2 bases; bases outside gene matches: 4. For the CDR3, the DNA is TGTGCCAGCACAACAGGGGTCAACTATGGCTACACCTTC. Residues: CASTTGVNYGYTF.

The chain combines TRBV3-1 (or the pseudogene TRBV3-2) with TRBJ2-4; D not certain. CDR1 and CDR2 (germline): LGHDT, YNNKEL (reference sequence). The CDR3 contains 17 residues. V shed 1 base and J shed 0 bases, with 13 bases lying between them. The CDR3 bases are TGTGCCAGCAGCCAAGGTCCGAACACCCTAGCCAAAAACATTCAGTACTTC. Protein: CASSQGPNTLAKNIQYF.

This chain links TRBV5-1 with TRBJ1-1; D unresolved. V was pared by 5 bases and J by 5 bases, with 13 bases between. This CDR3 comprises 13 residues. Germline V CDR1 and CDR2: SGHRS, YFSETQ. In DNA, the CDR3 is TGCGCCAGCAGAATAGGAGATAGGACTGAAGCTTTCTTT. It yields the protein CASRIGDRTEAFF. The variable domain in full, with the rest retrieved from reference TRBV5-1 and TRBJ1-1, is KAGVTQTPRYLIKTRGQQVTLSCSPISGHRSVSWYQQTPGQGLQFLFEYFSETQRNKGNFPGRFSGRQFSNSRSEMNVSTLELGDSALYLCASRIGDRTEAFFGQGTRLTVV.

In this sample, this clone turned up many times. This chain connects TRBV12-3 or TRBV12-4 to TRBJ2-7; D perhaps matches TRBD1 (6 bases). V lost 6 bases to trimming and J lost 5 bases, with 8 bases between them. The CDR3 totals 11 residues. The CDR3 reads CASSRQDEQYF. The DNA for the CDR3 is TGTGCCAGCAGCCGACAGGACGAGCAGTACTTC.

The chain couples TRBV19 to TRBJ2-5; the match to TRBD2 covers 9 bases. CDR1 and CDR2 from the germline V gene are LNHDA and SQIVND (reference sequence). The CDR3 loop spans 15 amino acids. The V and J ends lost 1 base and 6 bases, in that order; junction bases with no gene match: 6. CDR3 sequence (DNA): TGTGCCAGTAGTATAGTGGCTAGCGGGGAGAAGACCCAGTACTTC. It specifies CASSIVASGEKTQYF.

J is TRBJ1-3 and V is TRBV5-4, with 7 nucleotides matching TRBD1. V shed 0 bases, J shed 5 bases, and the junction held 5 bases outside the gene matches. CDR1 is SGHNT, CDR2 YYREEE, per germline (reference sequence). This CDR3 region has 15 residues. CDR3 nucleotide sequence: TGTGCCAGCAGCTTGGCCGGGACAGTACGAAACACCATATATTTT. Its translation is CASSLAGTVRNTIYF.

This clone appeared a single time. The genes are TRBV2 and TRBJ2-7; no clear D. The length of the CDR3 is 11 residues. Germline values: CDR1 SNHLY, CDR2 FYNNEI. Trimming pared 7 bases from V and 1 base from J, leaving 5 bases between. The CDR3 DNA reads as TGTGCCAGCACAGGTTCCTACGAGCAGTACTTC. Translation gives CASTGSYEQYF.

CDR3 sequence: CASSLLGTAARGFNEKLFF. CDR3 coding DNA: TGTGCCAGCAGCCTCTTAGGGACCGCAGCGCGGGGGTTTAATGAAAAACTGTTTTTT. This chain connects TRBV7-6 to TRBJ1-4, with D tentatively TRBD1 (5 bases). The germline V gene encodes CDR1 SGHVS and CDR2 FNYEAQ. There are 19 residues in the CDR3. V was cut by 5 bases and J by 4 bases, with 26 bases left in between.

The chain combines TRBV4-2 with TRBJ2-1, with 11 bases identical to TRBD2. This CDR3 is 17 amino acids long. The J segment lost 8 bases and the V segment lost 2 bases, leaving 11 bases of the junction unmatched. Looked up from germline, CDR1 is LGHNA and CDR2 is YNFKEQ. The CDR3 DNA reads as TGTGCCAGCAGCCAAAGCACTAGCGGGGGCCTTTTGGATGAGCAGTTCTTC. Translating it yields CASSQSTSGGLLDEQFF.

The CDR3 loop reads CASSLSEITAQYF. CDR3 DNA sequence: TGCGCCAGCAGCTTGTCTGAGATTACAGCGCAGTATTTT. The chain links TRBV5-1 to TRBJ2-3, with D hard to call. Trimming took 1 base from V and 10 from J, leaving 13 bases between them. This CDR3 has 13 residues. Germline V gives CDR1 SGHRS, CDR2 YFSETQ.

In its sample, this clone was seen a few times. This chain joins TRBV6-6 and TRBJ1-1, with 8 bases aligning to TRBD1. J gave up 6 bases and V 6 bases, and 15 bases lay outside the gene matches. The CDR3 runs to 16 residues. Germline CDR1 and CDR2: MNHNY and SVGAGI (reference sequence). CDR3 nucleotide sequence: TGTGCCAGCAGAGTTACAGGGGGGCTAAATGGGGCTGAAGCTTTCTTT. Its protein is CASRVTGGLNGAEAFF.

The chain has TRBV12-1 and TRBJ2-3; no DNA check was done on the table's D call, TRBD2. TRBV12-1 counts as a pseudogene. The CDR3 loop spans 20 amino acids. CDR3 DNA sequence: TGTGCCAGCAGCGAAATCAAAGAGCCTAGCGGGAGGTCGAGCACAGATACGCAGTATTTT. Protein: CASSEIKEPSGRSSTDTQYF.

Comment on this clone: Other DNA sequences within the sample encode an identical CDR3. The rearrangement joins TRBV3-1 (or the pseudogene TRBV3-2) to TRBJ2-2, with D maybe TRBD1 (6 bases). The CDR3 totals 15 residues. Germline CDR1 reads LGHDT; CDR2 reads YNNKEL (reference sequence). The V end lost 4 bases, the J end lost 1 base, and 10 bases lay between the germline ends. CDR3 in amino acids: CASSPSRGNTGELFF. In DNA form, the CDR3 reads TGTGCCAGCAGCCCGTCCAGGGGGAACACCGGGGAGCTGTTTTTT.